The entry below describes one T cell receptor (beta chain). It lacks a known antigen. Per-base quality was not reported, and no clone a single base away is much larger than it. The sample belongs to a study of T cell responses to AZD1222 COVID-19 vaccine (dated by TCRdb to the early 2020s). Concerning the study at large: Because spike-specific TCR depth and breadth did not differ between the two schedules, AZD1222 recipients who got a second dose at roughly 4 weeks were pooled with those who got a second dose at roughly 12 weeks. TCR sequencing was performed for 230 to 250 trial participants, of whom 207 were given two doses of AZD1222 and around 26 were given two doses of MenACWY control vaccine. Trial participants were enrolled by age into 18-55, 56-69 and 70-plus year subgroups, with roughly 160, 29 and 62 TCR-sequenced participants respectively. Points the paper makes about the study in general: Most participants were white British and females outnumbered males, and the authors suggested that clonal diversity may have been underestimated. Conclusions about previously exposed vaccinees were limited because only six AZD1222 recipients were SARS-CoV-2 seropositive at baseline. CD4 TCRs associated with the vaccine covered the entire spike protein, and the dominant responses were in regions 160-218 and 743-854. Because no day 14 peak-response samples were available, the repertoires could be characterized only after the peak T cell response. After two AZD1222 doses, both the breadth and the depth of spike-specific TCRs were significantly higher than at day 0 and than in MenACWY recipients. The 56-69-year group was small, and its depth increase did not reach significance, likely because of low power. Epitopes outside the regions mutated in the B.1.351 and B.1.1.7 variants were reportedly recognized by nearly half of the unique spike-specific TCRs.

The CDR3 regions of human TCRbeta chains were subjected to immunosequencing. The original pipeline was this. TCRs in the repertoires were matched against a reference library of SARS-CoV-2-specific TCRs that had been generated with the MIRA antigen-specificity platform. Breadth meant the fraction of unique TCRs that were SARS-CoV-2-associated, whereas depth meant the fraction of total T cells that were SARS-CoV-2-associated. Using the MIRA data, every spike-specific TCR was mapped to the spike region that the TCR reacted to and assigned to either a CD4 or a CD8 class. Log10-transformed breadth and depth values were compared by one-way ANOVA with Sidak's multiple comparisons tests. TCRdb obtained this table from immuneACCESS and retained in-frame rearrangements with V and J assigned. These tables miss some clones; where compared with another copy, unresolved V genes account for less than half of the shortfall, and the remainder is unexplained. V, J and clone size derive from that table, while D and trimming were established from the DNA sequence. The sample profile shows about 180,000 clones; around 88% of them were found once. 7.7% of the sample comes from the top ten.

The meaning of the sample's time point label: baseline before first vaccination. Vaccinee samples were obtained from the UK trials COV001 and COV002, which included a single-blind randomized controlled phase 2/3 trial of AZD1222 (ChAdOx1 nCoV-19) in healthy adults. For TCRbeta chain sequencing, PBMC samples were collected from trial participants at day 0 and at day 28 after the second dose. CDR1 and CDR2 were assigned from the germline V gene as SGHRS and YFSETQ. Cut back by 1 base and 7 bases, the V and J ends lie 15 bases apart. The CDR3 measures 15 amino acids from cysteine to phenylalanine. Only the CDR3 portion is preserved as DNA: 45 bases, with reading frame beginning at the first base.

Rearrangement joined TRBV5-1 to TRBJ2-1, with the D gene too uncertain to name. The TCR was taken from an adult in good health. Source: peripheral blood, taken on day 0 of AZD1222 vaccination. The CDR3 loop reads CASSLSSVGTNEQFF. The nucleotide sequence is given as TGCGCCAGCAGCTTGTCCAGCGTCGGTACGAATGAGCAGTTCTTC.